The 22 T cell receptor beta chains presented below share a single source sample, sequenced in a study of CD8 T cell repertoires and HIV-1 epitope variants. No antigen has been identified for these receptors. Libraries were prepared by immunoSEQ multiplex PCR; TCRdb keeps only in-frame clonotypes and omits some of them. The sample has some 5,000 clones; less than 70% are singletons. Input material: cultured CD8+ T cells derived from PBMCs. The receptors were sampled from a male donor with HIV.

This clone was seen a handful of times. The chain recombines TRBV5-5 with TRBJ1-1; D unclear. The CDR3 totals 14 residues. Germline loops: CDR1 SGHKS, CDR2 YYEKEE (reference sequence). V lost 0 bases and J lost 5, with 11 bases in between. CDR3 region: CASSLVLRLTEAFF. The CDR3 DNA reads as TGTGCCAGCAGCTTGGTACTCCGGCTGACTGAAGCTTTCTTT.

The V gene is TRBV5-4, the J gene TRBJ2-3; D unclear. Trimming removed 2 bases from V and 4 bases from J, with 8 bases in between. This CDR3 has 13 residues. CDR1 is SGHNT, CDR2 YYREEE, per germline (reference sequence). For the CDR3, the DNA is TGTGCCAGCAGCTTATATCTCGCAGATACGCAGTATTTT. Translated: CASSLYLADTQYF.

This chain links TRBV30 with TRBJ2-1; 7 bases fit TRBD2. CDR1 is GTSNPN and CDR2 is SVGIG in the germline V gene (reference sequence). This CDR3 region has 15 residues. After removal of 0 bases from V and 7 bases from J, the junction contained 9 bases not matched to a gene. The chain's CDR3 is CAWSVLAGGENEQFF. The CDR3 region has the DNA TGTGCCTGGAGTGTTCTCGCTGGGGGGGAGAATGAGCAGTTCTTC.

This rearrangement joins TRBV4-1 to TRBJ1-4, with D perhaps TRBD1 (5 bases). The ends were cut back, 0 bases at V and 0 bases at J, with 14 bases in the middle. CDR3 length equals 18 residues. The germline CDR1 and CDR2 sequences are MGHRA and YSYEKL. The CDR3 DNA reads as TGCGCCAGCAGCCAAGACGGTAACAGGCGAACAACTAATGAAAAACTGTTTTTT. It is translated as CASSQDGNRRTTNEKLFF.

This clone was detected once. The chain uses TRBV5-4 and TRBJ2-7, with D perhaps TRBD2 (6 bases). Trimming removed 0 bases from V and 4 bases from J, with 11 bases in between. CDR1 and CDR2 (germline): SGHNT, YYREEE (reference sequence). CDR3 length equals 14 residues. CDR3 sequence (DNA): TGTGCCAGCAGCTTGGAAGTAGCGGTGTACGAGCAGTACTTC. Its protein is CASSLEVAVYEQYF.

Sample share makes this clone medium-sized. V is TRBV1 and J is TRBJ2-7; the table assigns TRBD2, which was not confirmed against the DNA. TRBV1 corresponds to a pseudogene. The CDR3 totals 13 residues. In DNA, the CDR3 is TGCACCAGCAGCCATTCTCTGCGGTACGAGCAGTACTTC. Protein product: CTSSHSLRYEQYF.

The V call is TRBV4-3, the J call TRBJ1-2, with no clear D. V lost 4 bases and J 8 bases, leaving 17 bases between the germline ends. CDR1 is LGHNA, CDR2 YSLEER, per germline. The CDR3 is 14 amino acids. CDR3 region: CASSPSARVEGYTF. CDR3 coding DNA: TGCGCCAGCAGCCCCTCCGCAAGGGTGGAAGGCTACACCTTC.

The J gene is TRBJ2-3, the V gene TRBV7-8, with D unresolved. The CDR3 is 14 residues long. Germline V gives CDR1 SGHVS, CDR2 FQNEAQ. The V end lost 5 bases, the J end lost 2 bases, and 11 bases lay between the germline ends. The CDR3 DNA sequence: TGTGCCAGCAGCCGCTCACTACTCACAGATACGCAGTATTTT. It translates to CASSRSLLTDTQYF.

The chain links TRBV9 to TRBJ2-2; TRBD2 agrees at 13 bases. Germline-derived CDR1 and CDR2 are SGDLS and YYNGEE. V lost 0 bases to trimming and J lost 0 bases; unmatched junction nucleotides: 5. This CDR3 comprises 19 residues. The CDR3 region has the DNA TGTGCCAGCAGCGTAGCATTACTAGCGGGAGGGTCGAACACCGGGGAGCTGTTTTTT. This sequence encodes CASSVALLAGGSNTGELFF.

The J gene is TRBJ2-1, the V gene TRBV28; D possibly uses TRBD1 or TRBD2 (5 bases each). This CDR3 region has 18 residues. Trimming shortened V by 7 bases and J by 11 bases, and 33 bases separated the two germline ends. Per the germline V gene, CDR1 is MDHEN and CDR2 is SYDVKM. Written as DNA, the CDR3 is TGTGCCAGCACCCACGAGGTCACCGGGACCGAATTGGCCCTGAAGCAGTTCTTC. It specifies CASTHEVTGTELALKQFF.

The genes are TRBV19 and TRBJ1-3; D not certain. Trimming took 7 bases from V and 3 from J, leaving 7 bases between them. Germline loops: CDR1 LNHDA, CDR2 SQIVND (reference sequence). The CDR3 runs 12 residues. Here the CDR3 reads CASNRDGNTIYF. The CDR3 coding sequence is TGTGCCAGTAATCGGGATGGAAACACCATATATTTT.

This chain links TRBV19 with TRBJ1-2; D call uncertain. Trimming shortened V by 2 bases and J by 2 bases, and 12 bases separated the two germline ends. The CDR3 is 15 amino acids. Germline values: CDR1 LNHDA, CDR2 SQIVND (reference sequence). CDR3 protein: CASSIPGRSNYGYTF. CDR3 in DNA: TGTGCCAGTAGTATACCCGGACGGTCCAACTATGGCTACACCTTC. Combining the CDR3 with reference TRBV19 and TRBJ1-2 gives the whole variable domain DGGITQSPKYLFRKEGQNVTLSCEQNLNHDAMYWYRQDPGQGLRLIYYSQIVNDFQKGDIAEGYSVSREKKESFPLTVTSAQKNPTAFYLCASSIPGRSNYGYTFGSGTRLTVV.

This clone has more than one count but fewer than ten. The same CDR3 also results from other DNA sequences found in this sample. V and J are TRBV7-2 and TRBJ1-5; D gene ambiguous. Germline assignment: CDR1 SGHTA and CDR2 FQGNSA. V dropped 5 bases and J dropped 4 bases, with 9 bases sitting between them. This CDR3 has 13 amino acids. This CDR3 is CASSLRPNQPQHF. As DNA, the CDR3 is TGTGCCAGCAGCCTTCGACCTAATCAGCCCCAGCATTTT.

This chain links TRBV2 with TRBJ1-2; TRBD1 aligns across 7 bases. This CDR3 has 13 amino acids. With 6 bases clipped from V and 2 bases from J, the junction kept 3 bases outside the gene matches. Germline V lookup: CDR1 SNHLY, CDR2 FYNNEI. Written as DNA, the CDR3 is TGTGCCAGCAGGGGGGGACAGAACTATGGCTACACCTTC. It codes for CASRGGQNYGYTF. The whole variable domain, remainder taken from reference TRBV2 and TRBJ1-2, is EPEVTQTPSHQVTQMGQEVILRCVPISNHLYFYWYRQILGQKVEFLVSFYNNEISEKSEIFDDQFSVERPDGSNFTLKIRSTKLEDSAMYFCASRGGQNYGYTFGSGTRLTVV.

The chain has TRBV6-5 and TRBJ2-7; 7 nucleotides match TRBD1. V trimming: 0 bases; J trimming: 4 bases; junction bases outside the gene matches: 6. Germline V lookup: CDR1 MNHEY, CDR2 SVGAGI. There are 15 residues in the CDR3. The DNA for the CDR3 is TGTGCCAGCAGTTACTCGAGGACAGGTGGTTACGAGCAGTACTTC. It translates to CASSYSRTGGYEQYF.

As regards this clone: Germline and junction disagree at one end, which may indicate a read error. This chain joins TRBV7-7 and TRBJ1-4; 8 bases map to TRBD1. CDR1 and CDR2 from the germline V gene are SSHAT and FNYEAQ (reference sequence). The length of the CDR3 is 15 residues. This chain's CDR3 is CASSPGGAVDEKLFF. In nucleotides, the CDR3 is TGTGCTAGCAGCCCAGGGGGCGCGGTCGATGAAAAACTGTTTTTT.

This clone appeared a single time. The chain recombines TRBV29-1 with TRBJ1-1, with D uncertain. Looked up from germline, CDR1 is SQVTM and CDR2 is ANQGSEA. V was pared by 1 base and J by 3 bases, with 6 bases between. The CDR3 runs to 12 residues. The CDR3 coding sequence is TGCAGCGTTGAAGGAGTGGACACTGAAGCTTTCTTT. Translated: CSVEGVDTEAFF.

CDR3 DNA sequence: TGTGCCAGCAGCTGGTCGGGACAGGGATTCGAAAAACTGTTTTTT. This encodes CASSWSGQGFEKLFF. J is TRBJ1-4 and V is TRBV5-4; TRBD1 agrees at 9 bases. Losses at the gene ends were 3 bases for V and 8 bases for J; bases not matched to a gene: 8. The germline V gene has CDR1 SGHNT and CDR2 YYREEE (reference sequence). This CDR3 has 15 residues.

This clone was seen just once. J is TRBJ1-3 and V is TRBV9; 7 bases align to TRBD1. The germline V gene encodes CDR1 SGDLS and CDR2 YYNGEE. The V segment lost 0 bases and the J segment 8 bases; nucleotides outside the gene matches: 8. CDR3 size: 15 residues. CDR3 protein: CASSVATGVADTIYF. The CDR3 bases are TGTGCCAGCAGCGTAGCTACAGGGGTGGCTGACACCATATATTTT.

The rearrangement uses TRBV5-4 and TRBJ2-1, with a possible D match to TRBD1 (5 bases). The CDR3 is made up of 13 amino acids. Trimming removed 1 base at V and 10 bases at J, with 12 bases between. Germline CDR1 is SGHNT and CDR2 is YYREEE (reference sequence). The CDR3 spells CASSLPQGSEQFF. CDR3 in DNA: TGTGCCAGCAGCTTGCCGCAGGGCAGCGAGCAGTTCTTC.

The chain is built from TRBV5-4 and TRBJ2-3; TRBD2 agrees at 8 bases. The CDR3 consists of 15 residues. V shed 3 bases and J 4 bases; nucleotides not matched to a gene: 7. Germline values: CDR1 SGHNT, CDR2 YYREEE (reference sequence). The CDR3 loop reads CASSSSGLDPDTQYF. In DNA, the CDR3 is TGTGCCAGCAGCTCTTCGGGACTAGATCCAGATACGCAGTATTTT.

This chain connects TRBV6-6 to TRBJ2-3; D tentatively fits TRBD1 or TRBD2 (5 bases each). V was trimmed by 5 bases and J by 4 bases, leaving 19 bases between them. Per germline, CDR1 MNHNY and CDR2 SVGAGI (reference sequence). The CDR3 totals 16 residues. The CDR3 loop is CASSPKVGAGPDTQYF. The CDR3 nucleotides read TGTGCCAGCAGTCCCAAAGTTGGGGCGGGCCCAGATACGCAGTATTTT.